These 19 T cell receptor beta chains came from one sample sequenced in a study of T cells in pancreatic ductal adenocarcinoma. The selected patients with pancreatic ductal adenocarcinoma had surgery but no neoadjuvant therapy. TCRdb's table, derived via immunoSEQ multiplex PCR, lists solely in-frame clones and lacks some. Of roughly 17,000 clones in the sample, about nine tenths were seen once. Sequencing was done on a sample of PBMCs. Receptors originate from a human donor with pancreatic ductal adenocarcinoma.

A note on this clone: Other DNA sequences in this sample translate to the same CDR3. The chain is built from TRBV6-6 and TRBJ2-2; tentatively, D is TRBD1 (6 bases). This CDR3 has 14 residues. Trimming took off 6 bases at V and 4 bases at J, with 12 bases between the two ends. The V gene's germline CDR1 is MNHNY and CDR2 SVGAGI (reference sequence). As DNA, the CDR3 is TGTGCCAGCAGACCACAGGGTACCACCGGGGAGCTGTTTTTT. This translates into CASRPQGTTGELFF.

This clone appeared once. The chain carries TRBV11-3 and TRBJ2-7, with 8 nucleotides matching TRBD2. The germline V gene has CDR1 SGHNT and CDR2 YENEEA. The CDR3 extends over 15 amino acids. V trimming: 1 base; J trimming: 2 bases; junction bases outside the gene matches: 4. For the CDR3, the DNA is TGTGCCAGCAGCTTAGCCGGGGGGGACCCCTACGAGCAGTACTTC. It encodes CASSLAGGDPYEQYF.

The V and J genes are TRBV11-1 and TRBJ1-6, with no clear D. V was clipped by 3 bases and J by 9 bases, with 9 bases between them. Per the germline V gene, CDR1 is SGHAT and CDR2 is FQDESV (reference sequence). The CDR3 contains 13 residues. CDR3 loop: CASSFPGVSPLHF. CDR3 sequence (DNA): TGTGCCAGCAGCTTCCCCGGGGTTTCACCCCTCCACTTT.

This chain links TRBV30 with TRBJ2-1, with 9 bases lining up with TRBD2. The CDR3 covers 14 residues. CDR1 and CDR2 (germline): GTSNPN, SVGIG (reference sequence). V lost 4 bases and J lost 2; bases outside the gene matches: 3. The CDR3 DNA sequence: TGTGCCTGGACTAGCGGGGCAACCTACAATGAGCAGTTCTTC. This gives the protein CAWTSGATYNEQFF.

Remarks on this clone: One junction end disagrees with the germline gene, perhaps due to a read error. The chain is built from TRBV28 and TRBJ2-7, with 9 bases fitting TRBD2. Germline-derived CDR1 and CDR2 are MDHEN and SYDVKM. This CDR3 spans 14 amino acids. This CDR3 is CASNLAGVDYEQYF. As DNA, the CDR3 is TGTGCCAGCAATTTAGCGGGGGTCGACTACGAGCAGTACTTC.

A single count supports this clone. The rearrangement joins TRBV5-1 to TRBJ2-7, with 10 bases matching TRBD1. The CDR3 is 15 residues long. Trimming removed 5 bases from V and 6 bases from J; junction bases left unmatched: 11. The germline V gene has CDR1 SGHRS and CDR2 YFSETQ. This CDR3 is CASSYPGTGDLEQYF. The CDR3 bases are TGCGCCAGCAGTTACCCCGGGACAGGGGACCTCGAGCAGTACTTC. Variable domain in full (rest from reference TRBV5-1 and TRBJ2-7): KAGVTQTPRYLIKTRGQQVTLSCSPISGHRSVSWYQQTPGQGLQFLFEYFSETQRNKGNFPGRFSGRQFSNSRSEMNVSTLELGDSALYLCASSYPGTGDLEQYFGPGTRLTVT.

This chain uses TRBV6-5 with TRBJ2-7; tentatively, D is TRBD2 (5 bases). Trimming took 0 bases from V and 0 from J, leaving 12 bases between them. This CDR3 has 16 residues. Germline CDR1 reads MNHEY; CDR2 reads SVGAGI. The CDR3 sequence is CASSYSLGRGSYEQYF. In DNA, the CDR3 is TGTGCCAGCAGTTACTCCCTAGGTCGGGGCTCCTACGAGCAGTACTTC.

The chain joins TRBV11-2 to TRBJ1-1; D perhaps matches TRBD1 (5 bases). V lost 1 base and J 3 bases, leaving 9 bases between the germline ends. Germline assignment: CDR1 SGHAT and CDR2 FQNNGV. This CDR3 region has 14 residues. The CDR3 DNA follows: TGTGCCAGCAGCTTAGGGGGGGGATACACTGAAGCTTTCTTT. Amino acid sequence: CASSLGGGYTEAFF.

This rearrangement joins TRBV6-6 to TRBJ2-7, with 7 bases lining up with TRBD1. The J segment lost 4 bases and the V segment lost 2 bases, leaving 2 bases of the junction unmatched. Germline CDR1 and CDR2: MNHNY and SVGAGI (reference sequence). This CDR3 spans 13 amino acids. DNA of the CDR3: TGTGCCAGCAGTTACGGGACAGTGTACGAGCAGTACTTC. Its translation: CASSYGTVYEQYF.

This chain links TRBV30 with TRBJ1-1; TRBD1 matches at 7 bases. V lost 5 bases, J lost 2 bases, and 8 bases stayed unmatched. Germline CDR1 and CDR2: GTSNPN and SVGIG (reference sequence). The CDR3 loop spans 14 amino acids. The CDR3, as DNA: TGTGCCTGGGATCCGGGGACAGCAAACACTGAAGCTTTCTTT. Its translation is CAWDPGTANTEAFF.

V gene TRBV15 combines with J gene TRBJ1-1, with a tentative D call TRBD1 (5 bases). CDR1 is LNHNV, CDR2 YYDKDF, per germline (reference sequence). This CDR3 contains 13 residues. Trimming stripped 3 bases from V and 1 base from J, with 6 bases between. The CDR3 DNA is TGTGCCACCAGCAGCAGGGCGAACACTGAAGCTTTCTTT. Its protein product is CATSSRANTEAFF.

The chain joins TRBV5-1 to TRBJ1-1, with 9 bases lining up with TRBD1. V shed 8 bases and J 2 bases; nucleotides not matched to a gene: 7. Germline V gene lookup returns CDR1 SGHRS and CDR2 YFSETQ. The CDR3 is 14 residues long. CDR3 protein: CARGDREKNTEAFF. DNA for the CDR3: TGCGCCAGGGGGGACAGGGAAAAAAACACTGAAGCTTTCTTT.

V gene TRBV9 combines with J gene TRBJ2-1, with 14 bases lining up with TRBD2. Germline CDR1 is SGDLS and CDR2 is YYNGEE. Unmatched junction bases numbered 6, after V lost 3 bases and J lost 7 bases. The CDR3 loop spans 16 amino acids. The CDR3 nucleotides read TGTGCCAGCAGCGAGACTAGCGGGGGGGCCGTGAATGAGCAGTTCTTC. It encodes CASSETSGGAVNEQFF.

The V call is TRBV11-3, the J call TRBJ2-7, with D maybe TRBD1 (6 bases). Germline values: CDR1 SGHNT, CDR2 YENEEA. The CDR3 consists of 14 residues. V was trimmed by 5 bases and J by 3 bases, leaving 14 bases between them. CDR3 coding DNA: TGTGCCAGCAGCCATACAGGGATTCGCTACGAGCAGTACTTC. Encoded protein: CASSHTGIRYEQYF.

The gene calls are TRBV11-3 and TRBJ2-7; tentative D call: TRBD2 (6 bases). The length of the CDR3 is 17 residues. CDR1 is SGHNT and CDR2 is YENEEA in the germline V gene. Trimming took 5 bases from V and 0 from J, leaving 20 bases between them. CDR3 sequence (DNA): TGTGCCAGCAGCCCGCTTTTAGGACTAATGAGCTCCTACGAGCAGTACTTC. It is translated as CASSPLLGLMSSYEQYF.

This clone was found once. The rearrangement uses TRBV7-3 and TRBJ2-5; D not certain. The J call is uncertain, as TRBJ2-7 better fits the DNA end. The CDR3 spans 13 residues. Per the germline V gene, CDR1 is SGHTA and CDR2 is FQGTGA. The CDR3 DNA reads TGTGCCAGCAGCTTAGAGCCCCAACCCGAGCAGTACTTC. Residues: CASSLEPQPEQYF.

This sequence joins TRBV6-1 and TRBJ1-5, with a tentative D call TRBD1 (5 bases). Trimming removed 4 bases at V and 0 bases at J, with 16 bases between. The germline CDR1 and CDR2 sequences are MNHNS and SASEGT. The CDR3 covers 17 residues. The CDR3 here is CASSASGGLDSNQPQHF. The CDR3 DNA reads as TGTGCCAGCAGTGCCTCGGGGGGGTTAGATAGCAATCAGCCCCAGCATTTT.

The genes are TRBV28 and TRBJ1-6, with D perhaps TRBD1 (6 bases). The CDR3 is 17 residues long. The V gene's germline CDR1 is MDHEN and CDR2 SYDVKM. Deletions cut 3 bases from V and 7 bases from J, with 19 bases between. The chain's CDR3 is CASSFRAGGRLNSPLHF. CDR3 nucleotide sequence: TGTGCCAGCAGTTTTAGGGCGGGGGGCCGGTTGAATTCACCCCTCCACTTT.

The CDR3 DNA is TGTGCCAGCAGTTCTAGCGGGGATGAGCAGTTCTTC. Translating gives CASSSSGDEQFF. The chain is built from TRBV6-6 and TRBJ2-1; the match to TRBD2 covers 9 bases. V lost 4 bases, J lost 8 bases, and 0 bases stayed unmatched. CDR3 length: 12 amino acids. The germline CDR1 and CDR2 sequences are MNHNY and SVGAGI (reference sequence).